This T cell receptor (beta chain) was recorded in a study of OX40 agonist ivuxolimab in advanced cancers. Study details: Patients were dosed intravenously with ivuxolimab at 0.01 to 10 mg/kg every 2 weeks. Allowance was made for prior anti-PD-1, anti-PD-L1 or anti-CTLA-4 therapy, and approximately 40% had some.

In the case of this clone: The antigen remains undetermined.

Clones were sequenced by immunoSEQ multiplex PCR, and TCRdb holds only the in-frame ones, with some missing. The data show tens of thousands of clones, with over 80% seen just once and 27% held by the top ten. The junction had 7 bases not matched to a gene; V was cut back by 4 bases and J by 5 bases. This CDR3 has 14 amino acids. Germline values: CDR1 KGHSH, CDR2 LQKENI. Study conclusions and caveats: Fewer expanded clones were found on average in CD4+ than in CD8+ T cells. Among the nonresponders, some also had low normalized T-cell clonal expansion.

The chain employs TRBV18 and TRBJ2-5; 7 nucleotides match TRBD1. The specimen was CD4+ or CD8+ T cells sorted from blood, collected in a trial of the OX40 agonist ivuxolimab. This TCR was sampled from an adult with an advanced solid tumor such as melanoma, head and neck, liver or kidney cancer. This chain's CDR3 is CASSLTGFGETQYF. CDR3 nucleotide sequence: TGTGCCAGCTCACTGACAGGGTTTGGGGAGACCCAGTACTTC.